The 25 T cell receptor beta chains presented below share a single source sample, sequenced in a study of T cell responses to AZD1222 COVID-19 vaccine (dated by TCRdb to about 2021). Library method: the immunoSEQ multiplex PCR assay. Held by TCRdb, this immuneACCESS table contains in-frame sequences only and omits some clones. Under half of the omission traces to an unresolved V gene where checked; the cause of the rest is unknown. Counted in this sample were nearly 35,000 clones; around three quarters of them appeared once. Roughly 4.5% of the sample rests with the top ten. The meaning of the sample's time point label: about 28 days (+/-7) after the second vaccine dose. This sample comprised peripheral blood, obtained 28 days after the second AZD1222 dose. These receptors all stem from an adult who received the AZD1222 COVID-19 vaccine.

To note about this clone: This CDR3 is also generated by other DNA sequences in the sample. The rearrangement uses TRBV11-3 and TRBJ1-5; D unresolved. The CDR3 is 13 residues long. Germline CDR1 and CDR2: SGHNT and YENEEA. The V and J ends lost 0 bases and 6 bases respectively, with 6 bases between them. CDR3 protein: CASSLEEGQPQHF. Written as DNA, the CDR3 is TGTGCCAGCAGCTTAGAGGAAGGTCAGCCCCAGCATTTT.

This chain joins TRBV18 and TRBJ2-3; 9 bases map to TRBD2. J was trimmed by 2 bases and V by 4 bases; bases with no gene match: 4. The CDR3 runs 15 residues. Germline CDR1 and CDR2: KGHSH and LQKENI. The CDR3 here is CASSRSGGFTDTQYF. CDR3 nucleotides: TGTGCCAGCTCACGTAGCGGGGGATTCACAGATACGCAGTATTTT.

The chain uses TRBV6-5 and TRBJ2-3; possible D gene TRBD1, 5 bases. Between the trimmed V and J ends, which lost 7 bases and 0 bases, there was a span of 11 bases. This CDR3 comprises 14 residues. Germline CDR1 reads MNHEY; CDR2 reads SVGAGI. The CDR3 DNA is TGTGCCAGCACCAATCAGGGTAGCACAGATACGCAGTATTTT. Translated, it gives CASTNQGSTDTQYF.

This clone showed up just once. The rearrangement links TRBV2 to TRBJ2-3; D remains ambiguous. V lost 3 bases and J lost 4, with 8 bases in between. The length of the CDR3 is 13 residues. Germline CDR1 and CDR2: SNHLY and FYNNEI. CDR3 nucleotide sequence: TGTGCCAGCAGTGAGCTCCCCTCAGATACGCAGTATTTT. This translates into CASSELPSDTQYF. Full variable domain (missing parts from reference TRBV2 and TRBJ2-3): EPEVTQTPSHQVTQMGQEVILRCVPISNHLYFYWYRQILGQKVEFLVSFYNNEISEKSEIFDDQFSVERPDGSNFTLKIRSTKLEDSAMYFCASSELPSDTQYFGPGTRLTVL.

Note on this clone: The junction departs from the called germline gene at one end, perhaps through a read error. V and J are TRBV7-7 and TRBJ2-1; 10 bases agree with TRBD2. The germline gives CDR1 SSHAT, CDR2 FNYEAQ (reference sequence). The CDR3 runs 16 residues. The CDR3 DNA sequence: TGTGCTAGCAGCCCCCACCCTAGCGGGAGTGGCAGTGAGCAGTTCTTC. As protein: CASSPHPSGSGSEQFF.

The CDR3 nucleotides read TGCGCCAGCAGCACACTTGGACAGGGGAACACTGAAGCTTTCTTT. It is translated as CASSTLGQGNTEAFF. The chain combines TRBV5-1 with TRBJ1-1, with TRBD1 identical over 8 bases. With 4 bases clipped from V and 1 base from J, the junction kept 6 bases outside the gene matches. CDR3 length equals 15 residues. Looked up from germline, CDR1 is SGHRS and CDR2 is YFSETQ. Variable domain in full (rest from reference TRBV5-1 and TRBJ1-1): KAGVTQTPRYLIKTRGQQVTLSCSPISGHRSVSWYQQTPGQGLQFLFEYFSETQRNKGNFPGRFSGRQFSNSRSEMNVSTLELGDSALYLCASSTLGQGNTEAFFGQGTRLTVV.

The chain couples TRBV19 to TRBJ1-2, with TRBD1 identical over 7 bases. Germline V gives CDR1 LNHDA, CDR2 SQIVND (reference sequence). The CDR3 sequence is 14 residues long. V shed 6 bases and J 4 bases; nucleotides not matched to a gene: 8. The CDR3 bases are TGTGCCAGTAGCCGAGACAGGGCTAGCTATGGCTACACCTTC. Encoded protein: CASSRDRASYGYTF.

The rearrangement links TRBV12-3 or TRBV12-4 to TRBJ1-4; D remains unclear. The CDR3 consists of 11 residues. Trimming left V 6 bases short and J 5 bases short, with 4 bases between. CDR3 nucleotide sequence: TGTGCCAGCAGGTCCAATGAAAAACTGTTTTTT. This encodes CASRSNEKLFF.

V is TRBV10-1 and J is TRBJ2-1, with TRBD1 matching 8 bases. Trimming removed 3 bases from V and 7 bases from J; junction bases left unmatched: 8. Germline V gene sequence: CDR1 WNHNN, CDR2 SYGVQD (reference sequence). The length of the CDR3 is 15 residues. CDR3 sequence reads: CASSDFQGAGNEQFF. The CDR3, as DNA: TGCGCCAGCAGTGACTTCCAGGGGGCTGGAAATGAGCAGTTCTTC.

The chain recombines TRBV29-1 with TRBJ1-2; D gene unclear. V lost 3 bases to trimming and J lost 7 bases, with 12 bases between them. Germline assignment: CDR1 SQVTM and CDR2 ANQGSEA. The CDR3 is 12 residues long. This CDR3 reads CSVDSLGGGYTF. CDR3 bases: TGCAGCGTTGATAGTCTAGGAGGTGGCTACACCTTC.

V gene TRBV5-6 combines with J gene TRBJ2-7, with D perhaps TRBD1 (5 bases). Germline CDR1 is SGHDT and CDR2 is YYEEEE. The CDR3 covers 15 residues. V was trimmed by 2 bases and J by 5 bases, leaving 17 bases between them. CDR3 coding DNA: TGTGCCAGCAGCTTTGAACCAGGGATTCGAAACGAGCAGTACTTC. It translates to CASSFEPGIRNEQYF. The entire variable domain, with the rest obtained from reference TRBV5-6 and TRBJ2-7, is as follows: DAGVTQSPTHLIKTRGQQVTLRCSPKSGHDTVSWYQQALGQGPQFIFQYYEEEERQRGNFPDRFSGHQFPNYSSELNVNALLLGDSALYLCASSFEPGIRNEQYFGPGTRLTVT.

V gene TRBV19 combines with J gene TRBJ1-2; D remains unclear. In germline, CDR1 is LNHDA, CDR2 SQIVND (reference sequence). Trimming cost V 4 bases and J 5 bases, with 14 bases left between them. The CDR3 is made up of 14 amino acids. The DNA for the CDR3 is TGTGCCAGTAGTAATAACCAAGATACGTATGGCTACACCTTC. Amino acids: CASSNNQDTYGYTF.

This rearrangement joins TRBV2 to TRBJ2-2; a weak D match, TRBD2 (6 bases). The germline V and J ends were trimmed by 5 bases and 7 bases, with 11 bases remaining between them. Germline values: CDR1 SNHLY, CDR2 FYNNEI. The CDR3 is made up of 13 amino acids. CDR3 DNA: TGTGCCAGCAGTAGGATCGGGAGCGGGGAGCTGTTTTTT. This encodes CASSRIGSGELFF. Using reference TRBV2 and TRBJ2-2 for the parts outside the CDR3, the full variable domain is EPEVTQTPSHQVTQMGQEVILRCVPISNHLYFYWYRQILGQKVEFLVSFYNNEISEKSEIFDDQFSVERPDGSNFTLKIRSTKLEDSAMYFCASSRIGSGELFFGEGSRLTVL.

This chain's CDR3 is CASRAQGEAFF. CDR3 nucleotides: TGTGCCAGCAGGGCCCAAGGTGAAGCTTTCTTT. The chain employs TRBV13 and TRBJ1-1; no clear D gene. This CDR3 has 11 residues. CDR1 and CDR2 from the germline V gene are PRHDT and FYEKMQ (reference sequence). V shed 6 bases and J shed 7 bases, with 9 bases lying between them.

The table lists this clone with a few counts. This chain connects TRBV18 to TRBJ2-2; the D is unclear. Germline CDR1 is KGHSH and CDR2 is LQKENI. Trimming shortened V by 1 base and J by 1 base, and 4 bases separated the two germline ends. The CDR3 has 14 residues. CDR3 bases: TGTGCCAGCTCACCACAGGGGAACACCGGGGAGCTGTTTTTT. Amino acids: CASSPQGNTGELFF.

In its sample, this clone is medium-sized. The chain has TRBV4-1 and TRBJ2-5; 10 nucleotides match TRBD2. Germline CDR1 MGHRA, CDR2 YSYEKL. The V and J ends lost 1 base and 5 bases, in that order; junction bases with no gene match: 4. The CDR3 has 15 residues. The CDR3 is CASSQVSGRSETQYF. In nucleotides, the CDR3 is TGCGCCAGCAGCCAAGTTAGCGGGAGGTCGGAGACCCAGTACTTC.

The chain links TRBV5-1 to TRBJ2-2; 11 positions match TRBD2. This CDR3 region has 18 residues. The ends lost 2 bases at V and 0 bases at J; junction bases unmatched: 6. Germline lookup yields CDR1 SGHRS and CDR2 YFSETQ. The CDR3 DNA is TGCGCCAGCAGCTTCGGGACTAGCGGTTTCACGAACACCGGGGAGCTGTTTTTT. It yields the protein CASSFGTSGFTNTGELFF.

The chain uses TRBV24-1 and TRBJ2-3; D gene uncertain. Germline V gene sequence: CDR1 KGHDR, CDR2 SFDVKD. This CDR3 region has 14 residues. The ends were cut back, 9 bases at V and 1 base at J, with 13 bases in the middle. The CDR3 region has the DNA TGTGCCACCTCTCAAAGGGAAGGCACAGATACGCAGTATTTT. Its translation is CATSQREGTDTQYF.

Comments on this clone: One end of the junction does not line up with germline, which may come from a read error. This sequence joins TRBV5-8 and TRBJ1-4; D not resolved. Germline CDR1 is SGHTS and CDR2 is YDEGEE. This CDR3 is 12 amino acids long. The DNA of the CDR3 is TGTGCCAGCAGCTTAAACCATCCGGGCCTTGAGTTT. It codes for CASSLNHPGLEF.

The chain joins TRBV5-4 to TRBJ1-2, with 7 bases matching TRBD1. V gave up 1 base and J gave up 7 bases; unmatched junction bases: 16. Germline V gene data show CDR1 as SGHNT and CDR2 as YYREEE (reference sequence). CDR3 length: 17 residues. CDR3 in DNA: TGTGCCAGCAGCTTGTCCTGGGACAGCGGCTCTACGAGTGGCTACACCTTC. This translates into CASSLSWDSGSTSGYTF. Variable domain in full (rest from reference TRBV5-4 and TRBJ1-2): ETGVTQSPTHLIKTRGQQVTLRCSSQSGHNTVSWYQQALGQGPQFIFQYYREEENGRGNFPPRFSGLQFPNYSSELNVNALELDDSALYLCASSLSWDSGSTSGYTFGSGTRLTVV.

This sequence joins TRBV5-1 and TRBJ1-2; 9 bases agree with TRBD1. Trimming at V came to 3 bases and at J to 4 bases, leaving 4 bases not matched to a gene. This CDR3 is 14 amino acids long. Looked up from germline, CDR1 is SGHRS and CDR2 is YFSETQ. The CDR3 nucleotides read TGCGCCAGCAGCTCATTGACAGGGGGCTATGGCTACACCTTC. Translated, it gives CASSSLTGGYGYTF.

CDR3 sequence reads: CASSPPGTYGYTF. Written as DNA, the CDR3 is TGTGCCAGCTCACCACCGGGGACCTATGGCTACACCTTC. The chain links TRBV18 to TRBJ1-2; possibly TRBD1 for D (5 bases). The V end lost 0 bases, the J end lost 4 bases, and 6 bases lay between the germline ends. Looked up from germline, CDR1 is KGHSH and CDR2 is LQKENI. The CDR3 length is 13 residues.

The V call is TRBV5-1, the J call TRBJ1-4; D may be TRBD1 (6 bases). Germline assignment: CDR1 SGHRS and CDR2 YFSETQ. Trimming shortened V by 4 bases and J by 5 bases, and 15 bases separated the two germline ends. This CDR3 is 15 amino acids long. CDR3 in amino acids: CASSTTGTMNEKLFF. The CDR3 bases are TGCGCCAGCAGCACCACCGGGACAATGAATGAAAAACTGTTTTTT. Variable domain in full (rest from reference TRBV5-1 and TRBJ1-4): KAGVTQTPRYLIKTRGQQVTLSCSPISGHRSVSWYQQTPGQGLQFLFEYFSETQRNKGNFPGRFSGRQFSNSRSEMNVSTLELGDSALYLCASSTTGTMNEKLFFGSGTQLSVL.

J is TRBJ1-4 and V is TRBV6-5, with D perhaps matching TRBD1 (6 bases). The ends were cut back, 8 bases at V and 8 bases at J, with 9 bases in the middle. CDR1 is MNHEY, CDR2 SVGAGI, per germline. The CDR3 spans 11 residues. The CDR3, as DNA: TGTGCCAGCGCCACAGGGGAAAAACTGTTTTTT. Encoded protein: CASATGEKLFF.

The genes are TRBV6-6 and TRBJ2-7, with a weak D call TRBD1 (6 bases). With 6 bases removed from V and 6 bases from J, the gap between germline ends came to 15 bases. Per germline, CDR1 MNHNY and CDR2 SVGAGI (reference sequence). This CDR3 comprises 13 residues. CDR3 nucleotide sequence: TGTGCCAGCAGCTTGGGACAATTCGTCGAGCAGTACGTC. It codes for CASSLGQFVEQYV.